These 15 T cell receptor beta chains originate from one sample sequenced in a study of T cells in women clearing cervical HPV infection. The protocol was immunoSEQ multiplex PCR, while the TCRdb copy is restricted to in-frame clones and leaves out a portion. The clone table shows tens of thousands of clones, with the ten largest holding more than 9.5%. Source material: blood buffy coat. The receptors here all came from a woman between 18 and 70 years old with a cervical HPV16 infection that either progressed to CIN3+ or cleared (not recorded which).

Comments on this clone: The observed sequence ends 3 residues before the CDR3 terminus, with the missing tail filled in from the germline J gene. This sequence joins TRBV18 and TRBJ2-2, with D tentatively TRBD2 (5 bases). V lost 6 bases and J lost 0, with 17 bases in between. Germline V gene lookup returns CDR1 KGHSH and CDR2 LQKENI. There are 17 residues in the CDR3. The sequenced part of the CDR3 DNA is TGTGCCAGCTCTCCGCAGGAGGCAGCTCCGAACACCGGGGAG. This encodes CASSPQEAAPNTGE. The whole CDR3 sequence reads CASSPQEAAPNTGELFF.

Comments on this clone: Read data end 3 residues before the CDR3 end; the end is taken from the germline J gene. The rearrangement joins TRBV7-9 to TRBJ2-2, with a tentative D call TRBD2 (6 bases). This CDR3 has 13 amino acids. Germline CDR1 reads SEHNR; CDR2 reads FQNEAQ (reference sequence). The CDR3 DNA, read in part, is TGTGCCAGCAGCTTACCGGGGGACGAAAAG. Translation gives CASSLPGDEK. The full CDR3 sequence reads CASSLPGDEKLFF.

Points on this clone: The read terminates 3 residues before the CDR3 end, so the remaining end is supplied by the germline J gene. The chain links TRBV29-1 to TRBJ1-1; 7 nucleotides align to TRBD1. The CDR3 spans 12 residues. Germline V gene data show CDR1 as SQVTM and CDR2 as ANQGSEA. V shed 7 bases and J 1 base; nucleotides not matched to a gene: 3. The part of the CDR3 DNA that was read is TGCAGCGGTCGGACAGGGAACACTGAA. Translation: CSGRTGNTE. The entire CDR3 reads CSGRTGNTEAFF. The whole variable domain, remainder taken from reference TRBV29-1 and TRBJ1-1, is SAVISQKPSRDICQRGTSLTIQCQVDSQVTMMFWYRQQPGQSLTLIATANQGSEATYESGFVIDKFPISRPNLTFSTLTVSNMSPEDSSIYLCSGRTGNTEAFFGQGTRLTVV.

As concerns this clone: One junction end does not reproduce the germline sequence, and a read error may be involved. The read gets to within 3 residues of the CDR3 end, and the germline J gene fills in the rest. The V gene is TRBV7-6, the J gene TRBJ1-3; 9 nucleotides line up with TRBD1. Germline V lookup: CDR1 SGHVS, CDR2 FNYEAQ. The CDR3 is 16 residues long. CDR3 DNA (partial): TGTGCCAACAGCAGCTCCTGGGGACAGGGCGCAAACACG. Translation: CANSSSWGQGANT. The full-length CDR3 reads as CANSSSWGQGANTIYF.

For this clone: The missing CDR3 end, 3 residues past where the read stops, is filled in from the germline J gene. V usage is TRBV20-1 and J usage is TRBJ2-7; 13 nucleotides line up with TRBD2. Germline V lookup: CDR1 DFQATT, CDR2 SNEGSKA (reference sequence). Trimming at V came to 6 bases and at J to 4 bases, leaving 6 bases not matched to a gene. This CDR3 contains 14 residues. The CDR3 DNA, read in part, is TGCAGTGCCGGGCGGACTAGCGGGAGTTACGAG. It translates to CSAGRTSGSYE. Given in full, the CDR3 is CSAGRTSGSYEQYF.

The CDR3 DNA, read in part, is TGTGCCAGCTCACCTTCGACAGGTCTCGACTATGGT. Translation: CASSPSTGLDYG. The whole CDR3 is CASSPSTGLDYGQYF. The V gene is TRBV18, the J gene TRBJ2-4, with D maybe TRBD1 (6 bases). The read ends 3 residues shy of where the CDR3 ends; the end is completed using the germline J gene. Germline CDR1 reads KGHSH; CDR2 reads LQKENI. The CDR3 covers 15 residues.

As for this clone: The CDR3 goes on 3 residues after the read ends, and that part is filled in from the germline J gene. This sample includes further DNA sequences coding for the same CDR3. The V call is TRBV18, the J call TRBJ1-3; D ambiguous. Germline values: CDR1 KGHSH, CDR2 LQKENI. The V end was cut by 2 bases, the J end by 4 bases, with 15 bases between. CDR3 length: 16 residues. The part of the CDR3 DNA that was read is TGTGCCAGCTCACCATTAACACAGAAACAAGGAAACACC. It yields the protein CASSPLTQKQGNT. The CDR3 in full is CASSPLTQKQGNTIYF.

A remark on this clone: The read falls 3 residues short of the CDR3 end, and the missing part is taken from the germline J gene. The rearrangement joins TRBV4-1 to TRBJ1-4; no reliable D call. This CDR3 region has 17 residues. V lost 0 bases to trimming and J lost 0 bases, with 11 bases between them. From germline, CDR1 is MGHRA and CDR2 YSYEKL. The covered CDR3 bases are TGCGCCAGCAGCCAAGACTCCGACACCTCAACTAATGAAAAA. Translation gives CASSQDSDTSTNEK. The CDR3 in full is CASSQDSDTSTNEKLFF.

Regarding this clone: From the germline J gene comes the end of the CDR3, since the read stops 3 residues before it. The chain couples TRBV7-9 to TRBJ1-2; D remains ambiguous. CDR3 length: 14 residues. Germline V CDR1 and CDR2: SEHNR, FQNEAQ (reference sequence). CDR3: CASTIGEGFGGYTF. The part of the CDR3 DNA that was read is TGTGCCAGCACCATAGGCGAGGGTTTTGGGGGC.

The CDR3 here is CASSQTQGIAKNIQYF. The part of the CDR3 DNA that was read is TGTGCCAGCAGTCAAACTCAGGGGATAGCCAAAAACATT. V usage is TRBV2 and J usage is TRBJ2-4, with D maybe TRBD1 (6 bases). The read ends 3 residues early relative to the CDR3; the germline J gene fills the gap. V lost 5 bases and J 0 bases, leaving 14 bases between the germline ends. Germline loops: CDR1 SNHLY, CDR2 FYNNEI. This CDR3 has 16 residues.

On this clone: The read terminates 3 residues before the CDR3 end, so the remaining end is supplied by the germline J gene. This chain connects TRBV7-9 to TRBJ1-2; TRBD1 is a possible D gene (5 bases). Germline assignment: CDR1 SEHNR and CDR2 FQNEAQ (reference sequence). The CDR3 extends over 15 amino acids. The CDR3 region is CASSLGTSGTYDYTF. CDR3 DNA, as far as it was read: TGTGCCAGCAGCTTAGGGACTAGCGGGACCTACGAC.

As concerns this clone: The CDR3 end falls 3 residues outside the read, so it is completed with the germline J gene. The chain uses TRBV5-4 and TRBJ1-3, with a weak D call TRBD1 (5 bases). Germline lookup yields CDR1 SGHNT and CDR2 YYREEE (reference sequence). CDR3 size: 14 residues. With 2 bases removed from V and 0 bases from J, the gap between germline ends came to 6 bases. CDR3 DNA (partial): TGTGCCAGCAGCTTCGGGGGCTCTGGAAACACC. It yields the protein CASSFGGSGNT. The entire CDR3 reads CASSFGGSGNTIYF. The full variable domain, with the rest looked up from reference TRBV5-4 and TRBJ1-3, is ETGVTQSPTHLIKTRGQQVTLRCSSQSGHNTVSWYQQALGQGPQFIFQYYREEENGRGNFPPRFSGLQFPNYSSELNVNALELDDSALYLCASSFGGSGNTIYFGEGSWLTVV.

Remarks on this clone: Read coverage stops 3 residues before the CDR3 terminus; the germline J gene supplies the remainder. V is TRBV19 and J is TRBJ1-2; no reliable D call. CDR3 length: 15 amino acids. Germline-derived CDR1 and CDR2 are LNHDA and SQIVND (reference sequence). The covered CDR3 bases are TGTGCCAGTAGTATAACGGATAGCTCCTACAATGAC. It encodes CASSITDSSYND. The entire CDR3 is CASSITDSSYNDYTF. Full variable domain (outside the CDR3, taken from reference TRBV19 and TRBJ1-2): DGGITQSPKYLFRKEGQNVTLSCEQNLNHDAMYWYRQDPGQGLRLIYYSQIVNDFQKGDIAEGYSVSREKKESFPLTVTSAQKNPTAFYLCASSITDSSYNDYTFGSGTRLTVV.

As to this clone: The sequence runs out 3 residues before the end of the CDR3; the remainder is reconstructed from the germline J gene. The chain links TRBV19 to TRBJ1-1; TRBD1 matches 7 bases. V shed 7 bases, J shed 1 base, and the junction held 6 bases outside the gene matches. Germline assignment: CDR1 LNHDA and CDR2 SQIVND (reference sequence). This CDR3 is 14 amino acids long. The covered CDR3 bases are TGTGCCAGTAACGGCAGGGGGACGAACACTGAA. Its translation: CASNGRGTNTE. The whole CDR3 region reads CASNGRGTNTEAFF.

On this clone itself: The read halts 3 residues ahead of the CDR3 end, with the missing end drawn from the germline J gene. The chain uses TRBV7-2 and TRBJ2-2, with D maybe TRBD1 (5 bases). V was shortened by 8 bases and J by 3 bases, with 13 bases between the two germline ends. Germline V lookup: CDR1 SGHTA, CDR2 FQGNSA. This CDR3 contains 14 residues. Here the CDR3 reads CASRKGPDTGELFF. The sequenced part of the CDR3 DNA is TGTGCCAGCCGCAAGGGGCCTGACACCGGGGAG.